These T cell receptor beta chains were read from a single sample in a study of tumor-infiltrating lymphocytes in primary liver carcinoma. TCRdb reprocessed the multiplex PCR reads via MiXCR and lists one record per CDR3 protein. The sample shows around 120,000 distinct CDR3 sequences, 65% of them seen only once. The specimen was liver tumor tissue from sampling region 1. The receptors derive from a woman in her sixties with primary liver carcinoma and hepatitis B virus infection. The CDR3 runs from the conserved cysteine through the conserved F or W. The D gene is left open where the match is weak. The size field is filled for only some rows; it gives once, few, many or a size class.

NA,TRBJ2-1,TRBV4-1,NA,CASSQEAGTPLEHFF,TGCGCCAGCAGCCAAGAGGCCGGGACTCCCCTGGAGCACTTCTTC
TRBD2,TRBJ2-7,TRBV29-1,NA,CSVVGLAAPYEQYF,TGCAGTGTTGTGGGACTAGCAGCCCCCTACGAGCAGTATTTC
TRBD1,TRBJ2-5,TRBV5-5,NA,CASSFSDRAPGTQYF,TGTGCCAGCAGCTTCAGTGACAGGGCCCCCGGGACCCAGTATTTC
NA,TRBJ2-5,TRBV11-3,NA,CASSSGVETQYF,TGTGCCAGCAGCTCAGGGGTAGAGACCCAGTACTTC
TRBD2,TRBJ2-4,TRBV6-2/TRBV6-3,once,CTSSSGTSGIGKNIQYF,TGTACCAGCAGTTCGGGGACGAGCGGGATAGGTAAAAACATTCAGTACTTC
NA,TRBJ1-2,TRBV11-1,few,CASSPHREAYGYIF,TGTGCCAGCAGCCCCCACAGGGAGGCCTATGGCTACATCTTC
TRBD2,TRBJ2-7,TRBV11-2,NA,CACSTSGTGAEQYF,TGCGCCTGCAGCACAAGCGGGACGGGTGCCGAGCAGTACTTC
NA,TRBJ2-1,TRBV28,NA,CASSLTGRGYNEQFF,TGTGCCAGCAGTCTGACCGGGAGAGGGTACAATGAGCAGTTCTTC
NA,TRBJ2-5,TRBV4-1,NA,CAGRPGTGETQYF,TGCGCCGGCAGACCTGGGACTGGGGAGACCCAGTACTTC
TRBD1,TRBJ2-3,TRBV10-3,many,CAISAGQGGRDTQYF,TGTGCCATCAGTGCGGGACAGGGCGGTAGAGATACGCAGTATTTT
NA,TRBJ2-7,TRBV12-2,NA,CASRLARRQGPHEQYF,TGTGCAAGTCGCTTAGCGCGGAGACAGGGCCCCCACGAGCAGTACTTC
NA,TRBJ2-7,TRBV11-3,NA,CASSLSGRGHEQYF,TGTGCTAGCAGCTTAAGCGGGCGTGGGCACGAGCAGTACTTC
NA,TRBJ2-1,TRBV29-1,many,CSVVPAYNEQFF,TGCAGCGTTGTGCCGGCCTACAATGAGCAGTTCTTC
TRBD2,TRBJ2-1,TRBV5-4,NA,CASSPGRGLVGNELFF,TGTGCCAGCAGCCCGGGGAGAGGACTAGTAGGCAATGAGCTGTTCTTC
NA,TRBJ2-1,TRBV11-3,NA,CASSLDPMRSYNEHFF,TGTGCCAGCAGCTTAGACCCCATGAGATCCTACAATGAGCACTTCTTC
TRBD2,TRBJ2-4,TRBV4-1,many,CASSQDRSGTSGNIQYF,TGCGCCAGCAGCCAAGACCGTTCCGGGACTAGCGGGAACATTCAGTACTTC
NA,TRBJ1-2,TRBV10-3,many,CAIGPDSLDGYTF,TGTGCCATCGGACCGGACAGTCTGGATGGCTACACCTTC
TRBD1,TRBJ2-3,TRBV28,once,CASSRDRARDTQYF,TGTGCCAGCAGTAGGGACAGGGCCAGAGATACGCAGTATTTT
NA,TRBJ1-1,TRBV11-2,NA,CASSPRAGDVTEASF,TGCGCCAGCAGCCCGCGGGCAGGGGATGTCACTGAAGCTTCCTTT
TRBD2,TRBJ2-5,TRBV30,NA,CAWSQLAGLESQYF,TGTGCCTGGAGTCAGCTAGCGGGACTGGAGAGCCAGTACTTC
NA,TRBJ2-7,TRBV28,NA,CASSLTGAPLYDEQYF,TGTGCCAGCAGTTTAACGGGGGCTCCTCTATACGACGAGCAGTACTTC
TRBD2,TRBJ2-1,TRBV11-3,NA,CASSLGGTSGSPVFNEKFF,TGTGCCAGCAGCTTAGGCGGGACTAGCGGGAGTCCGGTATTCAATGAGAAGTTCTTC
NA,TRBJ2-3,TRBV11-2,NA,CVSSLSGTGVTDTQYF,TGTGTCAGCAGCTTATCTGGGACCGGGGTCACAGATACGCAGTATTTT
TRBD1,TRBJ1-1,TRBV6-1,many,CASRVLQGGAFF,TGTGCCAGCAGGGTACTACAGGGGGGAGCTTTCTTT
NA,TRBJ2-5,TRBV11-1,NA,CASSPRRGTAIQDTQYF,TGTGCCAGCAGCCCACGGCGCGGGACAGCGATCCAAGATACCCAGTACTTC
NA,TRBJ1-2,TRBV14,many,CASSQDEIPVYGYTF,TGTGCCAGCAGCCAAGATGAAATCCCGGTCTATGGCTACACCTTC
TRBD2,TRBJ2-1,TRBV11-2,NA,CASNRRLAGGPGDGRFF,TGTGCCAGCAACAGGAGGCTAGCGGGAGGGCCGGGGGATGGGCGGTTCTTC
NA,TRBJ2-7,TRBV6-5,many,CASTVLRFDRTTTPYEQYF,TGTGCCAGCACCGTACTCCGCTTCGACAGGACAACGACCCCCTACGAGCAGTACTTC
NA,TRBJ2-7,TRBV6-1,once,CASNIFEVDERYF,TGTGCCAGCAACATCTTTGAAGTTGACGAGCGGTACTTC
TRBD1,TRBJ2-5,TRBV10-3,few,CAISEGTGQGGETQYF,TGTGCCATCAGTGAAGGGACAGGCCAAGGAGGAGAGACCCAGTACTTC
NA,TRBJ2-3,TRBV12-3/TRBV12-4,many,CASSFRTGSTDTQYF,TGTGCCAGCAGTTTTCGGACGGGCAGCACAGATACGCAGTATTTT
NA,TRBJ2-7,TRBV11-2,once,CTSSLDREDEQYF,TGTACTAGCAGCTTAGACAGGGAGGACGAGCAGTACTTC
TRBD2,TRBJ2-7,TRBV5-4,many,CASSPPGSGRAYEQYF,TGTGCCAGCAGCCCACCGGGTAGCGGGAGGGCGTACGAGCAGTACTTC
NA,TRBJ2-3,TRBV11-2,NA,CASAWATDTQYF,TGTGCCAGCGCATGGGCCACAGATACGCAGTATTTT
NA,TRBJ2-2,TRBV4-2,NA,CASSLRTLDFGGGELFF,TGTGCCAGCAGCCTCCGGACCCTCGACTTTGGAGGCGGGGAGCTGTTTTTT
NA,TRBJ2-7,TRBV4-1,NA,CASSQGYSGPTYEQCF,TGCGCCAGCAGCCAAGGGTATTCGGGACCCACCTACGAGCAATGCTTC
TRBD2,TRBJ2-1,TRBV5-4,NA,CASSTGLAGGSEQFF,TGTGCCAGCAGCACCGGACTAGCGGGAGGGAGTGAGCAGTTCTTC
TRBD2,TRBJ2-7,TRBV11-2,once,CDSSLELLAGYEQYF,TGTGACAGCAGCTTAGAACTTCTAGCGGGGTACGAACAGTACTTC
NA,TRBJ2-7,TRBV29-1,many,CSVAGQAGFEQYF,TGCAGCGTGGCCGGACAGGCGGGATTCGAGCAGTACTTC
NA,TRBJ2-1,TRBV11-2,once,CASSLERGSWKEQFF,TGTGCCAGCAGCTTAGAAAGGGGGTCCTGGAAAGAGCAGTTCTTC
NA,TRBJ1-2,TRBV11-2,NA,CTSNLDPGGRYGYTF,TGTACCAGCAACTTAGACCCCGGGGGGCGATACGGCTACACCTTC
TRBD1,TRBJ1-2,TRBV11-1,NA,CVSSLAVGQGYGYTF,TGTGTCAGCAGCTTAGCGGTCGGACAGGGCTATGGATACACCTTC
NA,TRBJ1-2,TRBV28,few,CASSSKGGVYGYTF,TGTGCCAGCAGTTCAAAAGGGGGGGTGTATGGCTACACCTTC
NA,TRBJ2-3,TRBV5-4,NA,CVSSLGLARGMTNTDTQYF,TGTGTCAGCAGCTTGGGGCTAGCAAGGGGGATGACTAACACAGATACGCAGTATTTT
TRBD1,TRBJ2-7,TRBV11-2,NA,CAGSSPGQGDRMQQYF,TGTGCTGGCAGCTCCCCCGGACAGGGAGACCGTATGCAGCAGTACTTC
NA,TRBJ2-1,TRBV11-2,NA,CAGSLTDNERFF,TGTGCCGGCAGCCTCACAGACAATGAGCGGTTCTTC
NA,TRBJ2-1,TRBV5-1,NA,CASSGSGRRYNEQFF,TGCGCCAGCAGCGGTAGCGGAAGGCGATACAATGAGCAGTTCTTC
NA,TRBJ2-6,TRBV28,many,CASKEPLSGANVLTF,TGTGCCAGCAAAGAACCTCTCTCTGGGGCCAACGTCCTGACTTTC
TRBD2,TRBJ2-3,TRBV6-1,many,CASPGTSGDTDTQYF,TGTGCCTCCCCAGGGACTAGCGGTGACACAGATACGCAGTATTTT
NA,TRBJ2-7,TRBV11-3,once,CASSARTAPIEEYF,TGTGCCAGTAGCGCGAGGACGGCCCCAATCGAGGAGTACTTC
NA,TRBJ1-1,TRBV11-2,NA,CAGNSKQAEAFF,TGCGCCGGCAACTCTAAACAGGCTGAAGCTTTCTTT
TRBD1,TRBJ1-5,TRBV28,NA,CASSSGGTDQPQHF,TGTGCCAGCAGTTCAGGGGGGACCGATCAGCCCCAGCATTTT